This T cell receptor (beta chain) was profiled in a study of shared clonotypes between healthy human individuals. This CDR3 region has 16 residues. The germline V gene encodes CDR1 SGHTA and CDR2 FQGNSA. The J segment lost 4 bases and the V segment lost 4 bases, leaving 8 bases of the junction unmatched. TCRdb's table, derived via immunoSEQ multiplex PCR, lists solely in-frame clones and lacks some. The sample shows about 1 million clones, 65% to 75% of them seen only once. Turning to this clone: Its antigen remains unidentified.

Study-level findings and limits: Shared clonotypes: roughly 4.5% naive CD4, about 3.5% naive CD8, around 2.4% memory CD4, approximately 0.4% memory CD8. In this cohort, only blood was sampled, and tissue repertoires likely differ.

Specimen: memory CD4+ T cells sorted from blood. As to subset: CD45RA-negative fraction. V and J are TRBV7-2 and TRBJ1-3, with 9 bases aligning to TRBD1. The origin of this receptor is a man between 18 and 35 years old in good health. This chain's CDR3 is CASSSEGTGSGNTIYF. The CDR3 coding sequence is TGTGCCAGCAGCTCCGAGGGGACAGGGTCAGGAAACACCATATATTTT.